A single sample gave rise to the 31 T cell receptor beta chains below, sequenced in a study of blood T cell repertoires in COVID-19. Data came from immunoSEQ multiplex PCR; TCRdb stores just in-frame clones and leaves some out. The repertoire consists of roughly 260,000 clones, with 65% to 85% occurring once and the leading ten covering approximately 4%. Input material: peripheral blood. Source of these receptors: a woman in her thirties or forties with active or convalescent COVID-19.

A note on this clone: In the same sample, other DNA sequences code for this CDR3. The gene calls are TRBV5-1 and TRBJ1-1, with D possibly TRBD1 on 5 matching bases. The ends were cut back, 2 bases at V and 1 base at J, with 9 bases in the middle. CDR3 length equals 14 residues. Looked up from germline, CDR1 is SGHRS and CDR2 is YFSETQ. This chain's CDR3 is CASSLPTGNTEAFF. The CDR3 DNA reads TGCGCCAGCAGCTTACCCACAGGGAACACTGAAGCTTTCTTT.

The V call is TRBV2, the J call TRBJ2-5, with D perhaps matching TRBD1 (6 bases). Trimming took 7 bases from V and 5 from J, leaving 20 bases between them. CDR3 length equals 15 residues. Germline CDR1 SNHLY, CDR2 FYNNEI. Here the CDR3 reads CASIFQQGSTETQYF. In DNA form, the CDR3 reads TGTGCCAGCATTTTTCAACAGGGTTCTACGGAGACCCAGTACTTC.

This clone was picked up one time. The V call is TRBV5-1, the J call TRBJ2-3; 13 positions agree with TRBD2. Trimming cost V 3 bases and J 7 bases; bases outside gene matches: 5. CDR3 size: 15 residues. Per the germline V gene, CDR1 is SGHRS and CDR2 is YFSETQ. Here the CDR3 reads CASSWGTSGVNTQYF. The CDR3, as DNA: TGCGCCAGCAGCTGGGGGACTAGCGGGGTAAATACGCAGTATTTT.

The CDR3 sequence is CATSRERGQANYGYTF. The CDR3 DNA is TGTGCCACCAGCAGAGAGCGCGGACAGGCTAACTATGGCTACACCTTC. The V and J genes are TRBV15 and TRBJ1-2; the match to TRBD1 covers 7 bases. The CDR3 has 16 amino acids. CDR1 is LNHNV and CDR2 is YYDKDF in the germline V gene (reference sequence). The V segment lost 0 bases and the J segment 0 bases; nucleotides outside the gene matches: 4. The variable domain in full, completed from reference TRBV15 and TRBJ1-2, reads DAMVIQNPRYQVTQFGKPVTLSCSQTLNHNVMYWYQQKSSQAPKLLFHYYDKDFNNEADTPDNFQSRRPNTSFCFLDIRSPGLGDTAMYLCATSRERGQANYGYTFGSGTRLTVV.

Points on this clone: Other nucleotide sequences in the sample specify the same CDR3. This chain uses TRBV11-2 with TRBJ1-1; D unclear. V was trimmed by 3 bases and J by 1 base, leaving 9 bases between them. Germline values: CDR1 SGHAT, CDR2 FQNNGV. The CDR3 has 14 amino acids. As DNA, the CDR3 is TGTGCCAGCAGCTTCGGACTGACGAACACTGAAGCTTTCTTT. Translating it yields CASSFGLTNTEAFF.

The chain couples TRBV11-2 to TRBJ1-6; D gene ambiguous. CDR3 size: 13 residues. Deletions cut 5 bases from V and 11 bases from J, with 13 bases between. Germline V lookup: CDR1 SGHAT, CDR2 FQNNGV. The CDR3 here is CASSVGVFAPLHF. The CDR3 region has the DNA TGTGCCAGCAGCGTCGGAGTCTTTGCACCCCTCCACTTT.

J is TRBJ1-6 and V is TRBV4-1; 7 nucleotides match TRBD1. The CDR3 is 15 residues long. The germline CDR1 and CDR2 sequences are MGHRA and YSYEKL. V shed 4 bases and J 7 bases; nucleotides not matched to a gene: 7. CDR3 protein: CASSPGQIINSPLHF. The CDR3 DNA is TGCGCCAGCAGCCCGGGACAGATAATCAATTCACCCCTCCACTTT.

V is TRBV6-5 and J is TRBJ1-1; D call uncertain. The CDR3 covers 13 residues. Germline V gene sequence: CDR1 MNHEY, CDR2 SVGAGI. V gave up 4 bases and J gave up 6 bases, with 12 bases separating them. CDR3 loop: CASSSWPVAEAFF. The CDR3 nucleotides are TGTGCCAGCAGTTCCTGGCCCGTCGCTGAAGCTTTCTTT.

This sequence joins TRBV5-4 and TRBJ1-1; D not certain. Germline lookup yields CDR1 SGHNT and CDR2 YYREEE (reference sequence). V was cut by 4 bases and J by 5 bases, with 12 bases left in between. The CDR3 has 13 amino acids. The CDR3 DNA reads TGTGCCAGCAGCACCCAACTCTCTACTGAAGCTTTCTTT. The encoded protein is CASSTQLSTEAFF.

V gene TRBV30 combines with J gene TRBJ1-4; D perhaps matches TRBD1 (6 bases). Germline V lookup: CDR1 GTSNPN, CDR2 SVGIG (reference sequence). CDR3 length: 13 residues. Trimming removed 8 bases from V and 11 bases from J, with 21 bases in between. The CDR3 reads CAHEGRGVKKLFF. As DNA, the CDR3 is TGTGCCCACGAGGGCAGGGGTGTAAAGAAACTGTTTTTT.

The chain combines TRBV5-4 with TRBJ1-2; 9 nucleotides agree with TRBD1. The trim removed 4 bases at V and 1 base at J, leaving 5 bases unmatched. This CDR3 region has 15 residues. From germline, CDR1 is SGHNT and CDR2 YYREEE (reference sequence). In DNA, the CDR3 is TGTGCCAGCAGCACGCGGACAGGGGTTAACTATGGCTACACCTTC. This translates into CASSTRTGVNYGYTF.

The V gene is TRBV5-5, the J gene TRBJ1-6; unclear D gene. With 3 bases removed from V and 0 bases from J, the gap between germline ends came to 13 bases. There are 17 residues in the CDR3. Germline CDR1 and CDR2: SGHKS and YYEKEE (reference sequence). The CDR3 region is CASSSRTDSSYNSPLHF. The CDR3 nucleotides read TGTGCCAGCAGCTCCCGAACAGATAGCTCCTATAATTCACCCCTCCACTTT.

The DNA of the CDR3 is TGCGCCAGCGGATTCGACATGGCCAACGTCCTGACTTTC. It encodes CASGFDMANVLTF. This chain connects TRBV23-1 to TRBJ2-6, with D hard to call. TRBV23-1 has ORF status, its function being uncertain. The CDR3 extends over 13 amino acids. V was pared by 8 bases and J by 6 bases, with 11 bases between.

The chain is built from TRBV5-1 and TRBJ1-6; possible D gene TRBD1, 5 bases. The CDR3 covers 13 residues. From germline, CDR1 is SGHRS and CDR2 YFSETQ. Trimming cost V 4 bases and J 7 bases, with 9 bases left between them. The CDR3 here is CASSLRQNSPLHF. Written as DNA, the CDR3 is TGCGCCAGCAGCCTTCGACAGAATTCACCCCTCCACTTT.

This rearrangement joins TRBV28 to TRBJ2-3; 9 bases fit TRBD1. Germline CDR1 and CDR2: MDHEN and SYDVKM. The CDR3 consists of 17 residues. V trimming: 6 bases; J trimming: 2 bases; junction bases outside the gene matches: 12. The CDR3 loop reads CASSRSQGAPNTDTQYF. The DNA of the CDR3 is TGTGCCAGCAGCCGCTCACAGGGGGCGCCGAACACAGATACGCAGTATTTT. Supplemented by reference TRBV28 and TRBJ2-3, the full variable domain reads DVKVTQSSRYLVKRTGEKVFLECVQDMDHENMFWYRQDPGLGLRLIYFSYDVKMKEKGDIPEGYSVSREKKERFSLILESASTNQTSMYLCASSRSQGAPNTDTQYFGPGTRLTVL.

The chain employs TRBV6-6 and TRBJ2-5; a possible D gene is TRBD1 (6 bases). The CDR3 is 11 residues long. CDR1 and CDR2 (germline): MNHNY, SVGAGI (reference sequence). V lost 11 bases, J lost 1 base, and 8 bases lay in between. Here the CDR3 DNA reads TGTGCCTCAGGGGCCCAAGAGACCCAGTACTTC. Translated, it gives CASGAQETQYF.

The sample holds one count of this clone. The chain links TRBV5-1 to TRBJ2-4; 12 bases agree with TRBD1. V shed 1 base, J shed 7 bases, and the junction held 6 bases outside the gene matches. The CDR3 runs 16 residues. CDR1 and CDR2 from the germline V gene are SGHRS and YFSETQ. The CDR3 DNA follows: TGCGCCAGCAGCTTGCCGGGACAGGGGGCCGGCAACATTCAGTACTTC. This translates into CASSLPGQGAGNIQYF.

The genes are TRBV19 and TRBJ2-7; 8 nucleotides agree with TRBD2. Germline values: CDR1 LNHDA, CDR2 SQIVND (reference sequence). This CDR3 comprises 12 residues. J lost 7 bases, V lost 5 bases, and 4 bases had no gene match. CDR3 amino acids: CASSLLAGEQYF. CDR3 DNA: TGTGCCAGTAGTCTATTAGCGGGGGAGCAGTACTTC. Filled out from reference TRBV19 and TRBJ2-7, the complete variable domain reads DGGITQSPKYLFRKEGQNVTLSCEQNLNHDAMYWYRQDPGQGLRLIYYSQIVNDFQKGDIAEGYSVSREKKESFPLTVTSAQKNPTAFYLCASSLLAGEQYFGPGTRLTVT.

The genes are TRBV7-9 and TRBJ2-7; D gene uncertain. CDR3 length: 13 residues. Germline loops: CDR1 SEHNR, CDR2 FQNEAQ (reference sequence). V lost 1 base and J 6 bases, leaving 10 bases between the germline ends. Written as DNA, the CDR3 is TGTGCCAGCAGCTTAGGGCAGTGGGCCGAGCAGTACGTC. Translating it yields CASSLGQWAEQYV.

CDR3 DNA: TGTGCCAGCAGGGGGCCGGGCGCTCAGCCCCAGCATTTT. This gives the protein CASRGPGAQPQHF. J is TRBJ1-5 and V is TRBV27, with D possibly matching TRBD1 (5 bases). CDR1 is MNHEY and CDR2 is SMNVEV in the germline V gene (reference sequence). Trimming took off 6 bases at V and 6 bases at J, with 12 bases between the two ends. The CDR3 runs to 13 residues.

The chain has TRBV18 and TRBJ1-5, with TRBD1 matching over 7 bases. The CDR3 runs 15 residues. Trimming at V came to 5 bases and at J to 1 base, leaving 5 bases not matched to a gene. The germline V gene encodes CDR1 KGHSH and CDR2 LQKENI. CDR3 sequence reads: CASSRQGSSNQPQHF. The CDR3 DNA reads TGTGCCAGCTCAAGACAGGGCTCGAGCAATCAGCCCCAGCATTTT.

The genes are TRBV9 and TRBJ1-6; D unresolved. Trimming left V 4 bases short and J 7 bases short, with 15 bases between. The germline CDR1 and CDR2 sequences are SGDLS and YYNGEE. This CDR3 is 15 amino acids long. CDR3 sequence (DNA): TGTGCCAGCAGCCCCCTGGAGGACCCAAATTCACCCCTCCACTTT. Translating it yields CASSPLEDPNSPLHF.

In its sample, this clone was seen a few times. The chain uses TRBV5-1 and TRBJ1-1; TRBD1 might be the D (5 bases). The CDR3 runs to 14 residues. CDR1 and CDR2 (germline): SGHRS, YFSETQ. V gave up 3 bases and J gave up 3 bases, with 12 bases separating them. The CDR3 DNA reads TGCGCCAGCAGCTGGAAGGGGCCGGACACTGAAGCTTTCTTT. Its translation is CASSWKGPDTEAFF.

The chain links TRBV5-5 to TRBJ1-1; 7 nucleotides match TRBD1. V trimming: 5 bases; J trimming: 3 bases; junction bases outside the gene matches: 1. Germline-derived CDR1 and CDR2 are SGHKS and YYEKEE (reference sequence). The CDR3 consists of 12 residues. The CDR3: CASSQGDTEAFF. DNA for the CDR3: TGTGCCAGCAGTCAGGGGGACACTGAAGCTTTCTTT.

The rearrangement links TRBV5-1 to TRBJ1-6; tentative D call: TRBD1 (5 bases). V was shortened by 0 bases and J by 10 bases, with 17 bases between the two germline ends. This CDR3 comprises 16 residues. In germline, CDR1 is SGHRS, CDR2 YFSETQ. The CDR3 protein is CASSLELVGSGSPLHF. CDR3 DNA sequence: TGCGCCAGCAGCTTGGAATTGGTAGGGTCAGGGTCACCCCTCCACTTT.

This chain links TRBV5-1 with TRBJ1-2, with 7 bases lining up with TRBD1. Germline assignment: CDR1 SGHRS and CDR2 YFSETQ. This CDR3 spans 15 amino acids. J gave up 8 bases and V 3 bases, and 13 bases lay outside the gene matches. CDR3 bases: TGCGCCAGCAGCTCGACAGGGTCGGGGGTGAGAGGCTACACCTTC. This encodes CASSSTGSGVRGYTF.

This chain uses TRBV28 with TRBJ1-5; D perhaps matches TRBD1 (6 bases). Germline values: CDR1 MDHEN, CDR2 SYDVKM. With 4 bases removed from V and 7 bases from J, the gap between germline ends came to 11 bases. This CDR3 region has 13 residues. In DNA form, the CDR3 reads TGTGCCAGCAGTTCCAGGGGTCACCAGCCCCAGCATTTT. Encoded protein: CASSSRGHQPQHF. The full variable domain, in which reference TRBV28 and TRBJ1-5 provide the parts outside the CDR3, is DVKVTQSSRYLVKRTGEKVFLECVQDMDHENMFWYRQDPGLGLRLIYFSYDVKMKEKGDIPEGYSVSREKKERFSLILESASTNQTSMYLCASSSRGHQPQHFGDGTRLSIL.

The chain joins TRBV7-9 to TRBJ1-2; TRBD1 matches 7 bases. After removal of 1 base from V and 4 bases from J, the junction contained 6 bases not matched to a gene. This CDR3 has 15 amino acids. Germline V gene sequence: CDR1 SEHNR, CDR2 FQNEAQ (reference sequence). The CDR3 sequence is CASSLEGGTAYGYTF. CDR3 bases: TGTGCCAGCAGCTTAGAAGGCGGGACAGCCTATGGCTACACCTTC.

The V and J genes are TRBV13 and TRBJ1-1, with D hard to call. Trimming left V 6 bases short and J 6 bases short, with 23 bases between. Germline V CDR1 and CDR2: PRHDT, FYEKMQ (reference sequence). This CDR3 is built from 16 residues. The CDR3 loop is CASSESEGGIFAEAFF. The CDR3 DNA is TGTGCCAGCAGTGAGTCAGAGGGAGGGATTTTCGCTGAAGCTTTCTTT.

The rearrangement joins TRBV7-8 to TRBJ1-5; tentatively, D is TRBD1 (6 bases). The V gene lost 5 bases and the J gene lost 6 bases, with 11 bases spanning the gap. Germline CDR1 SGHVS, CDR2 FQNEAQ. This CDR3 comprises 13 residues. In DNA, the CDR3 is TGTGCCAGCAGCCTACTACAGGGTCAGCCCCAGCATTTT. This gives the protein CASSLLQGQPQHF. Combining the CDR3 with reference TRBV7-8 and TRBJ1-5 gives the whole variable domain GAGVSQSPRYKVAKRGQDVALRCDPISGHVSLFWYQQALGQGPEFLTYFQNEAQLDKSGLPSDRFFAERPEGSVSTLKIQRTQQEDSAVYLCASSLLQGQPQHFGDGTRLSIL.

J is TRBJ1-1 and V is TRBV2; a weak D match, TRBD1 (5 bases). The CDR3 loop spans 15 amino acids. Germline CDR1 and CDR2: SNHLY and FYNNEI. V lost 6 bases and J 12 bases, leaving 26 bases between the germline ends. The CDR3 bases are TGTGCCAGCAGAGACTTCGAATCGGACAAGAGACAGACTTTCTTT. Translation: CASRDFESDKRQTFF.